A selection of T cell receptor beta chains follows, all from one sample in a study of T-cell memory formation after mild COVID-19. TCRdb re-derived calls from the 5' RACE reads in MiXCR, one entry per CDR3 protein. The data contain roughly 310,000 distinct CDR3 sequences, 15% to 20% of them singletons. The sequencing sample was made of PBMCs or a T cell subset sorted from them (not recorded which). These receptors were collected from a man between 18 and 29 years old who had mild COVID-19 (a few samples of this study predate the infection). Cell type and time point are not known. CDR3s include the opening cysteine and the closing phenylalanine or tryptophan. A D gene is named only where the DNA matches it firmly. A row's size may be missing; if present it is once, few, many or a size class.

J,V,D,size,CDR3,DNA
TRBJ2-6,TRBV12-3/TRBV12-4,-,-,CASSFEEGANVLTF,TGTGCCAGCAGCTTCGAAGAAGGGGCCAACGTCCTGACTTTC
TRBJ2-7,TRBV9,-,few,CASSVAGGGYEQYF,TGTGCCAGCAGCGTAGCCGGAGGGGGCTATGAGCAGTACTTC
TRBJ2-1,TRBV5-1,-,many,CASSLTGNNEQFF,TGCGCCAGCAGCTTGACAGGCAACAATGAGCAGTTCTTC
TRBJ2-7,TRBV5-1,-,few,CASSPGISYEQYF,TGCGCCAGCAGCCCCGGGATCTCCTACGAGCAGTACTTC
TRBJ2-1,TRBV12-3/TRBV12-4,-,few,CASSLEDGNEQFF,TGTGCCAGCAGTTTAGAAGATGGCAATGAGCAGTTCTTC
TRBJ1-3,TRBV5-1,-,-,CASRSYSGNTIYF,TGCGCCAGCAGATCCTACTCTGGAAACACCATATATTTT
TRBJ2-5,TRBV7-9,-,many,CASSLAGTFRYF,TGTGCCAGCAGCTTAGCTGGGACGTTTAGGTACTTC
TRBJ2-1,TRBV4-1,-,few,CASSVGRGYNEQFF,TGCGCCAGCAGCGTAGGCAGGGGTTACAATGAGCAGTTCTTC
TRBJ2-5,TRBV12-3/TRBV12-4,-,-,CASSQVFSGETQYF,TGTGCCAGCAGCCAAGTATTTTCAGGGGAGACCCAGTACTTC
TRBJ2-7,TRBV5-1,-,few,CASSSYAGGVYEQYF,TGCGCCAGCAGCTCCTACGCAGGGGGGGTCTACGAGCAGTACTTC
TRBJ2-3,TRBV5-6,-,few,CASKETTDTQYF,TGTGCCAGCAAGGAGACCACAGATACGCAGTATTTT
TRBJ2-1,TRBV24-1,-,-,CATQPGGSYNEQFF,TGTGCCACCCAGCCAGGGGGGTCCTACAATGAGCAGTTCTTC
TRBJ2-7,TRBV7-9,-,-,CASSLMTVGEQYF,TGTGCCAGCAGCTTAATGACAGTAGGCGAGCAGTACTTC
TRBJ2-7,TRBV21-1,-,-,CASSKGHGYSYEQYF,TGTGCCAGCAGCAAAGGTCACGGATATTCCTACGAGCAGTACTTC
TRBJ1-5,TRBV6-2/TRBV6-3,-,-,CASSPRGAGNQPQHF,TGTGCCAGCAGTCCGCGGGGGGCTGGCAATCAGCCCCAGCATTTT
TRBJ1-2,TRBV7-2,-,few,CASSALPGVDLNYGYTF,TGTGCCAGCAGCGCCTTACCAGGAGTTGACCTTAACTATGGCTACACCTTC
TRBJ1-1,TRBV19,-,-,CASAGSVNTEAFF,TGTGCCTCAGCGGGCAGCGTGAACACTGAAGCTTTCTTT
TRBJ2-3,TRBV19,-,-,CASSYLGDTDTQYF,TGTGCCAGTAGTTATCTGGGGGACACAGATACGCAGTATTTT